This T cell receptor (beta chain) stems from a study of cytomegalovirus exposure and HLA in healthy donors. Overall study results and limits: The classifier was said to identify cytomegalovirus status with high specificity and sensitivity. Later work showed greater clonal expansion in HLA-associated TCR beta chains than in equally common others. Per published accounts, TCR beta sequences correctly predicted the HLA-A and HLA-B alleles of most subjects. Previous analysis showed most TCR beta V segments were productive about 87% or about 30% of the time.

With respect to this clone: Its cognate antigen is unknown.

PCR used 60 Vbeta primers and 13 Jbeta primers. Measured with immunoSEQ multiplex PCR; TCRdb has only the in-frame clones, and not every one. Of 90,000 to 150,000 clones listed, around two thirds are singletons. Trimming cost V 8 bases and J 0 bases; bases outside gene matches: 9. Germline assignment: CDR1 SQVTM and CDR2 ANQGSEA. The CDR3 runs 16 residues. The receptor was derived from a woman in her thirties or forties in good health and CMV-seropositive. Sequenced: PBMCs. This rearrangement joins TRBV29-1 to TRBJ2-3; 12 bases are shared with TRBD1. The CDR3 reads CSTGTGGPFSTDTQYF. As DNA, the CDR3 is TGCAGCACCGGGACAGGGGGCCCCTTTAGCACAGATACGCAGTATTTT.